This T cell receptor (beta chain) appears in the sequencing data of a study of siplizumab effects on memory and regulatory T cells. Study findings and constraints: Mean Treg-derived proportions of mappable alloreactive CD4+ clones were less than 80% for siplizumab and roughly 27% for controls. Poor capture below about 10^-5 frequency left most alloreactive clones unmapped to unstimulated subsets. Major contributors to the alloresponse seemed to be naive T cells, which also appeared more diverse than memory cells.

The CDR3 totals 15 residues. V lost 4 bases and J lost 4, with 14 bases in between. Germline V gene lookup returns CDR1 SQVTM and CDR2 ANQGSEA. About 10^5 TCR templates were measured in each sample. Generated by immunoSEQ multiplex PCR, the TCRdb table keeps only in-frame clones and is missing some. The sample consists of tens of thousands of clones, just over 95% of them appearing once. On this clone: Its antigen is currently unknown.

The sample taken for sequencing was naive CD8+ T cells sorted from blood. The V gene is TRBV29-1, the J gene TRBJ2-6; TRBD1 might be the D (5 bases). This sequence originates from a human donor in good health. Here the CDR3 reads CSVGNRFSGANVLTF. For the CDR3, the DNA is TGCAGCGTTGGAAACAGGTTTTCCGGGGCCAACGTCCTGACTTTC.